This T cell receptor (beta chain) was recovered during a study of T cells in women clearing cervical HPV infection. The CDR3 spans 16 residues. Per germline, CDR1 KGHSH and CDR2 LQKENI. The V gene end was trimmed by 3 bases and the J gene end by 0 bases; junction bases not matched to a gene: 5. The table came from immunoSEQ multiplex PCR; TCRdb's copy has only in-frame clones and leaves some out. With tens of thousands of clones in the sample, the ten largest clones hold less than 6.5%. About this clone itself: The read finishes 3 residues shy of the CDR3 end, and the germline J gene is used to complete it.

Sequenced sample: blood buffy coat. This TCR was sampled from a woman aged 18 to 69 with a cervical HPV16 infection that either progressed to CIN3+ or cleared (not recorded which). The rearrangement links TRBV18 to TRBJ2-1; TRBD2 matches at 7 bases. Partial CDR3 DNA: TGTGCCAGCTCACCGGGCGGGGGAGGCTCCTACAATGAG. This encodes CASSPGGGGSYNE. The full CDR3 is CASSPGGGGSYNEQFF.